This T cell receptor beta chain was recovered during a study of cytomegalovirus exposure and HLA in healthy donors. This clone turned up a few times. PCR used 60 Vbeta primers and 13 Jbeta primers. The data were produced by immunoSEQ multiplex PCR, yet TCRdb's version contains in-frame clones alone and is incomplete. Counted here are under 200,000 clones, approximately 77% occurring once; the ten biggest clones make up about 7.9%. The germline V gene encodes CDR1 MNHEY and CDR2 SVGAGI. This CDR3 region has 14 residues. Losses at the gene ends were 5 bases for V and 4 bases for J; bases not matched to a gene: 3.

The sample consisted of PBMCs. The chain joins TRBV6-5 to TRBJ2-3, with 10 bases lining up with TRBD1. This clonotype originated in a male donor in good health and CMV-seropositive. CDR3 sequence (DNA): TGTGCCAGCAGTGAAGGACAGGGGGCAGATACGCAGTATTTT. It translates to CASSEGQGADTQYF.